Listed below are T cell receptor beta chains from one sample, sequenced in a study of identical twins. Each CDR3 protein gets one entry after TCRdb re-called the 5' RACE reads with MiXCR. The sample holds 1.5 million to 2 million distinct CDR3 sequences, roughly a third seen once. The sequenced sample was cord blood. The source is a newborn girl in good health. CDR3s leave out the opening cysteine and the closing phenylalanine or tryptophan. The order of the fields is V gene, clone size, J gene, D gene, CDR3 protein. A D gene is named only where the DNA matches it firmly. A row's size may be missing; if present it is once, few, many or a size class.

TRBV5-1	NA	NA	TRBD2	ASSYRLAGSYNEQY
TRBV24-1	few	TRBJ1-1	NA	ATSDSGPGTEAF
TRBV7-2	NA	TRBJ1-4	NA	ASSLEAHNSIRGKLF
TRBV7-2	few	TRBJ1-1	NA	ASSPTGRHTEAF
TRBV4-2	few	TRBJ1-4	NA	ASSQDVGEGNEKLF
TRBV18	few	TRBJ1-1	NA	ASSPTSKGVNTEAF
TRBV27	few	TRBJ1-2	NA	ASSPIATGNYGYT
TRBV4-1	many	TRBJ1-2	NA	ASSQDRGRGTYGYT
TRBV5-1	NA	TRBJ1-1	NA	ASSLAGNRANTEAF
TRBV9	few	TRBJ2-1	TRBD2	ASTRGGDNEQF
TRBV11-2	few	TRBJ2-7	NA	ASSHATAYEQY
TRBV6-6	many	TRBJ2-3	NA	ASSYGRTDTQY
TRBV29-1	NA	TRBJ1-4	TRBD1	SVATGVWRKLF
TRBV12-5	few	TRBJ2-3	NA	ASGLGPYTQY
TRBV4-1	NA	TRBJ2-1	NA	ASSQIDAGQGNEQF
TRBV24-1	many	TRBJ2-1	NA	ATSGYNEQF
TRBV10-3	NA	TRBJ1-1	NA	AISAQGVETEAF
TRBV18	NA	NA	NA	ASSPPLAPYNEQY
TRBV7-2	NA	TRBJ1-5	NA	ASSLANRVGQPQH
TRBV7-8	NA	TRBJ1-2	TRBD1	ASSLRGPGQAPWGGYT
TRBV16	NA	TRBJ1-4	NA	ASSRRQVTEEKLF
TRBV5-6	NA	TRBJ2-3	NA	ASSFPGVRPDTQY
TRBV2	NA	TRBJ1-3	NA	ASSDGIGNTIY
TRBV6-1	NA	TRBJ1-1	NA	ASSEEWGTNTEAF
TRBV6-1	NA	TRBJ2-1	TRBD2	ASSGGTSGGNEQF
TRBV5-1	few	TRBJ2-3	TRBD2	ASSIEPGTRRNTQY
TRBV6-5	many	TRBJ2-3	TRBD1	ASSYSSDRGTDTQY
TRBV20-1	NA	TRBJ2-7	TRBD1	SAGDRGSYEQY
TRBV20-1	NA	TRBJ2-1	NA	SADRAGRSNEQF
TRBV7-2	few	TRBJ2-1	TRBD1	ASSLVWGQGAEQF
TRBV6-1	NA	TRBJ1-2	TRBD1	ASMGDSPGYGYT
TRBV9	NA	TRBJ1-1	NA	ASSVELDTEAF
TRBV5-4	few	TRBJ1-2	NA	ASGSGTSRFGYT
TRBV24-1	NA	TRBJ2-4	NA	ATSDSVYRDKNIQY
TRBV28	NA	TRBJ2-5	NA	ASSAWVNEQY
TRBV4-1	NA	TRBJ2-3	NA	ASSQDGPPSTDTQY
TRBV25-1	few	TRBJ2-5	TRBD2	ASSEPTYGVASGPGIETQY
TRBV12-3/TRBV12-4	few	NA	TRBD2	ASSLEPLAGASYEQY
TRBV9	once	TRBJ2-5	NA	ASSVGGARLQETQY
TRBV9	once	TRBJ1-1	NA	ASSVAFGTEAF
TRBV6-6	few	TRBJ1-4	NA	ASSYGGERGEKLF
TRBV6-5	NA	TRBJ2-7	TRBD2	ASSHRTSGSHEQY
TRBV10-3	many	TRBJ2-7	TRBD1	AISESGQGYEQY
TRBV25-1	NA	NA	TRBD1	ASSELGTGTYEQY
TRBV20-1	NA	TRBJ2-5	TRBD2	SARDRGAGTKETQY
TRBV12-3/TRBV12-4	NA	TRBJ1-5	NA	ASSFYRVGSNQPQH
TRBV10-1	NA	TRBJ1-2	NA	ASSAGAPNYGYT
TRBV5-6	NA	TRBJ1-2	NA	ASSLISRNYGYT
TRBV7-2	NA	TRBJ2-5	TRBD1	ASSPRDRGSQY
TRBV20-1	few	TRBJ2-4	TRBD2	SARASGGPLAKNIQY
TRBV20-1	NA	TRBJ2-7	NA	SASLDEQY
TRBV10-3	NA	TRBJ2-1	TRBD2	AMKGTSNINEQF
TRBV5-1	few	TRBJ1-1	NA	ASRDSIMNTEAF
TRBV12-3/TRBV12-4	NA	TRBJ2-1	NA	ASKGGYNEQF